The entry below describes one T cell receptor (beta chain). These data belong to a study of pediatric ulcerative colitis. TCRdb's table, derived via immunoSEQ multiplex PCR, lists solely in-frame clones and lacks some. This sample has roughly 54,000 clones; around 87% occur once, and the top ten carry around 1.4%. The TCR was taken from a boy aged 10-17 years who was a control in a study of pediatric ulcerative colitis. The sequenced sample consisted of blood.

The CDR3 DNA is TGTGCCAGCAGTGATCTTGGACAGTACTATGGCTACACCTTC. This encodes CASSDLGQYYGYTF. The V and J genes are TRBV25-1 and TRBJ1-2, with D tentatively TRBD1 (6 bases). The CDR3 has 14 amino acids. CDR1 MGHDK and CDR2 SYGVNS come from the germline V gene. Trimming cost V 3 bases and J 3 bases, with 11 bases left between them.